The 18 T cell receptor beta chains in this list originate from one sample, sequenced in a study of STAT3 mutations in large granular lymphocyte leukemia. General study points: Every T-LGLL patient had at least one immunodominant TCRbeta clonotype.

TCRdb keeps only in-frame clones here, not all; method: immunoSEQ multiplex PCR. The data show around 39,000 clones, around nine tenths seen once. Their cognate antigens are unknown. Sequences were obtained from PBMCs. These receptors were collected from a human donor with T large granular lymphocyte leukemia. Some clones in this sample may be carry-over from other donors' samples.

The chain is built from TRBV2 and TRBJ2-7; 7 positions agree with TRBD2. This CDR3 has 11 amino acids. The J segment lost 6 bases and the V segment lost 9 bases, leaving 5 bases of the junction unmatched. In germline, CDR1 is SNHLY, CDR2 FYNNEI. The CDR3 region is CASGGRGEQYV. The CDR3 DNA follows: TGTGCCAGTGGTGGGAGGGGCGAGCAGTACGTC.

The chain recombines TRBV5-4 with TRBJ2-7; D remains ambiguous. V was shortened by 0 bases and J by 1 base, with 5 bases between the two germline ends. Germline CDR1 reads SGHNT; CDR2 reads YYREEE (reference sequence). CDR3 length equals 13 residues. CDR3 coding DNA: TGTGCCAGCAGCTTGGGGGTGTCCTACGAGCAGTACTTC. Its protein is CASSLGVSYEQYF.

This chain links TRBV5-1 with TRBJ2-2, with TRBD2 identical over 8 bases. CDR3 length: 16 amino acids. Germline CDR1 is SGHRS and CDR2 is YFSETQ. The V and J ends lost 0 bases and 6 bases, in that order; junction bases with no gene match: 7. The CDR3 DNA reads as TGCGCCAGCAGCTTGGGGCCGGGAGGGAGGTCCGGGGAGCTGTTTTTT. The encoded protein is CASSLGPGGRSGELFF.

This chain uses TRBV30 with TRBJ1-4; D perhaps matches TRBD1 (6 bases). V lost 1 base and J 0 bases, leaving 9 bases between the germline ends. The CDR3 has 15 amino acids. Germline CDR1 GTSNPN, CDR2 SVGIG (reference sequence). In DNA, the CDR3 is TGTGCCTGGAGTGGCGGACAGACAACTAATGAAAAACTGTTTTTT. It translates to CAWSGGQTTNEKLFF.

The J gene is TRBJ2-6, the V gene TRBV28; D gene ambiguous. From germline, CDR1 is MDHEN and CDR2 SYDVKM. This CDR3 comprises 16 residues. Between the trimmed V and J ends, which lost 2 bases and 3 bases, there was a span of 11 bases. The CDR3 here is CASSLGRAGGANVLTF. The CDR3, as DNA: TGTGCCAGCAGTTTAGGACGGGCAGGTGGGGCCAACGTCCTGACTTTC.

The chain is built from TRBV9 and TRBJ1-6; no firm D call. CDR1 is SGDLS and CDR2 is YYNGEE in the germline V gene. This CDR3 has 16 residues. The V and J ends lost 1 base and 5 bases respectively, with 13 bases between them. The CDR3 loop reads CASSVTRNADNSPLHF. The DNA of the CDR3 is TGTGCCAGCAGCGTAACCAGGAACGCAGATAATTCACCCCTCCACTTT.

This chain joins TRBV6-5 and TRBJ2-7; D is unclear. The germline CDR1 and CDR2 sequences are MNHEY and SVGAGI. With 1 base removed from V and 7 bases from J, the gap between germline ends came to 20 bases. This CDR3 is built from 16 residues. CDR3 in amino acids: CASSYFSGRLPWEQYF. CDR3 DNA sequence: TGTGCCAGCAGTTACTTTTCCGGCCGTCTCCCTTGGGAGCAGTACTTC.

This sequence joins TRBV23-1 and TRBJ2-2; D is perhaps TRBD1 (6 bases). TRBV23-1 is sorted into the ORF group, with uncertain function. Between the trimmed V and J ends, which lost 4 bases and 6 bases, there was a span of 15 bases. This CDR3 has 15 amino acids. The DNA of the CDR3 is TGCGCCAGCAGTCGAAGACAGGCCTTTTCCGGGGAGCTGTTTTTT. Encoded protein: CASSRRQAFSGELFF.

This chain joins TRBV27 and TRBJ1-5, with D perhaps TRBD1 (5 bases). The CDR3 is 15 amino acids. Germline V lookup: CDR1 MNHEY, CDR2 SMNVEV (reference sequence). Trimming pared 1 base from V and 4 bases from J, leaving 11 bases between. The CDR3 reads CASSLYLGQNQPQHF. In nucleotides, the CDR3 is TGTGCCAGCAGTTTATATCTAGGACAAAATCAGCCCCAGCATTTT.

There are a few counts of this clone. The rearrangement links TRBV28 to TRBJ1-2; D is unresolved. CDR3 length equals 15 residues. The germline V gene has CDR1 MDHEN and CDR2 SYDVKM. Trimming took 6 bases from V and 0 from J, leaving 14 bases between them. CDR3 coding DNA: TGTGCCAGCAGGCCCCCTCTCTATCCTAACTATGGCTACACCTTC. Protein product: CASRPPLYPNYGYTF.

This clone appeared a few times. V gene TRBV28 combines with J gene TRBJ2-5, with 10 bases matching TRBD1. J lost 6 bases, V lost 6 bases, and 10 bases had no gene match. Germline-derived CDR1 and CDR2 are MDHEN and SYDVKM. The CDR3 is made up of 15 amino acids. CDR3 residues: CASSPGTGDGKTQYF. CDR3 in DNA: TGTGCCAGCAGCCCCGGGACAGGGGACGGGAAGACCCAGTACTTC.

This clone is a singleton in its sample. The chain couples TRBV7-9 to TRBJ2-5; D gene uncertain. V gave up 8 bases and J gave up 2 bases, with 6 bases separating them. CDR3 size: 11 residues. Germline CDR1 reads SEHNR; CDR2 reads FQNEAQ (reference sequence). CDR3 in amino acids: CASGLQETQYF. DNA for the CDR3: TGTGCCAGCGGTTTGCAAGAGACCCAGTACTTC.

The genes are TRBV4-3 and TRBJ2-7, with TRBD1 matching 10 bases. V lost 0 bases and J lost 2; bases outside the gene matches: 4. The CDR3 runs 16 residues. The V gene's germline CDR1 is LGHNA and CDR2 YSLEER. The CDR3 sequence: CASSQDRGQGTYEQYF. In DNA form, the CDR3 reads TGCGCCAGCAGCCAAGATCGGGGACAGGGGACCTACGAGCAGTACTTC.

This rearrangement joins TRBV5-1 to TRBJ2-1; 8 bases fit TRBD1. Germline CDR1 SGHRS, CDR2 YFSETQ. The CDR3 consists of 16 residues. V shed 4 bases, J shed 2 bases, and the junction held 8 bases outside the gene matches. The DNA for the CDR3 is TGCGCCAGCAGCATACAGACAGGGGCCCCCTACAATGAGCAGTTCTTC. Protein sequence: CASSIQTGAPYNEQFF.

This rearrangement joins TRBV7-8 to TRBJ2-5; D may match TRBD1 or TRBD2 (5 bases each). CDR3 length: 17 residues. CDR1 is SGHVS, CDR2 FQNEAQ, per germline. Trimming took 1 base from V and 5 from J, leaving 20 bases between them. The DNA of the CDR3 is TGTGCCAGCAGCTTAGGACGTTTCGGGACCTCGAGGGAGACCCAGTACTTC. Translated: CASSLGRFGTSRETQYF.

The chain combines TRBV5-1 with TRBJ2-3; TRBD1 matches 8 bases. This CDR3 is built from 15 residues. V shed 4 bases and J 8 bases; nucleotides not matched to a gene: 12. Looked up from germline, CDR1 is SGHRS and CDR2 is YFSETQ. The CDR3 region is CASSPGGWGPLTQYF. CDR3 bases: TGCGCCAGCAGCCCAGGGGGCTGGGGGCCGCTTACGCAGTATTTT.

This rearrangement joins TRBV5-4 to TRBJ1-1; D ambiguous. The germline V gene encodes CDR1 SGHNT and CDR2 YYREEE (reference sequence). CDR3 length: 14 residues. Trimming pared 0 bases from V and 4 bases from J, leaving 10 bases between. The CDR3 reads CASSLGLGGTEAFF. The CDR3 DNA reads TGTGCCAGCAGCTTGGGACTCGGAGGCACTGAAGCTTTCTTT.

The chain couples TRBV7-6 to TRBJ2-2, with D unresolved. The CDR3 runs 14 residues. Germline values: CDR1 SGHVS, CDR2 FNYEAQ. Trimming removed 4 bases at V and 5 bases at J, with 11 bases between. Written as DNA, the CDR3 is TGTGCCAGCAGCTCAAGACAACGTACCGGGGAGCTGTTTTTT. Translation gives CASSSRQRTGELFF.